The entry that follows covers one TCR beta chain sequence. Its antigen is unknown. The PCR had 60 Vbeta and 13 Jbeta primers. Method: immunoSEQ multiplex PCR; TCRdb's copy keeps in-frame clones and lacks some. The data show 200,000 or so clones, with about 80% seen just once and around 2% held by the top ten. The data belong to a study of cytomegalovirus exposure and HLA in healthy donors. Study overall: As released early, the data held approximately 80 million unique TCRs from HLA-typed donors. Study-level points and caveats: Reportedly, cytomegalovirus status was diagnosed with high sensitivity and specificity.

Deletions cut 2 bases from V and 3 bases from J, with 15 bases between. CDR1 is GTSNPN and CDR2 is SVGIG in the germline V gene (reference sequence). The CDR3 is made up of 15 amino acids. Sequenced sample: PBMCs. The receptor was derived from a woman under 30 in good health and CMV-seropositive. This chain joins TRBV30 and TRBJ2-3; D uncertain. The CDR3, as DNA: TGTGCCTGGAGTCCTCTAGGTGGCAAGACAGATACGCAGTATTTT. Translation: CAWSPLGGKTDTQYF.